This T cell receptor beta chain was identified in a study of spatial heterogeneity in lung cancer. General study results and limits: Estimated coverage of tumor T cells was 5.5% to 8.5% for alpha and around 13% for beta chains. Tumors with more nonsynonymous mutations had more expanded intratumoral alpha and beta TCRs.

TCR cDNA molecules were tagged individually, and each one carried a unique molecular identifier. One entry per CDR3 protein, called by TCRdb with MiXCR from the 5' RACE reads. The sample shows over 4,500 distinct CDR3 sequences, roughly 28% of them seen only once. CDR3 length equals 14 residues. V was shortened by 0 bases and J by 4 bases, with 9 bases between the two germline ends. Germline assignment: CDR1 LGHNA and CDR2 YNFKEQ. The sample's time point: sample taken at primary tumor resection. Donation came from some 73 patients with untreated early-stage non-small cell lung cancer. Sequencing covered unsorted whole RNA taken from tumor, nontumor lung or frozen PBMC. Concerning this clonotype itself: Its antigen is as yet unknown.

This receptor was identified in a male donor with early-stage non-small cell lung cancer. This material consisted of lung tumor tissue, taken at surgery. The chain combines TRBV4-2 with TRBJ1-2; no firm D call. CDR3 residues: CASSQDLDGYGYTF. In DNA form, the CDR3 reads TGTGCCAGCAGCCAAGATCTTGACGGCTATGGCTACACCTTC.